This record concerns one T cell receptor beta chain sequence. Its antigen is not identified. Method: immunoSEQ multiplex PCR; TCRdb's copy keeps in-frame clones and lacks some. In the table there are roughly 100,000 clones, about 86% of which are singletons. These data belong to a study of T cell responses to AZD1222 COVID-19 vaccine. Study background: Recipients boosted at about 4 weeks or about 12 weeks are pooled.

Findings and limits, study-wide: Targets within unmutated variant regions were reportedly found for nearly half of spike-specific TCRs. Donors skewed white British and female; clonal diversity was possibly underestimated.

The CDR3 totals 13 residues. Germline CDR1 reads MNHEY; CDR2 reads SVGAGI. Trimming stripped 7 bases from V and 9 bases from J, with 16 bases between. The receptor was isolated from an adult in good health. The sample here was peripheral blood, taken on day 0 of AZD1222 vaccination. The chain combines TRBV6-5 with TRBJ2-1; possibly TRBD1 for D (6 bases). The chain's CDR3 is CASILRGRSEQFF. CDR3 bases: TGTGCCAGCATTCTCAGGGGTAGAAGTGAGCAGTTCTTC.